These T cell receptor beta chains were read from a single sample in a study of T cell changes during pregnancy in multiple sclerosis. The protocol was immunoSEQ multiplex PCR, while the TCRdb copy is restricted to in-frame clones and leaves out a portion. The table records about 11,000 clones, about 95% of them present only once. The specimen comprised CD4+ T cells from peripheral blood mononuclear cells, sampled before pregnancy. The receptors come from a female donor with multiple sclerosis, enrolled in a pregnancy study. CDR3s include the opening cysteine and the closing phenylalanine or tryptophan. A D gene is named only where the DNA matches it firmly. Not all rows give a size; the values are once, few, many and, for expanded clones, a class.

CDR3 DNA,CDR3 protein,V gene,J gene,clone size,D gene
TGTGCCAGCAGCACAGGGGGCAGGGGCACCGGGGAGCTGTTTTTT,CASSTGGRGTGELFF,TRBV11-2,TRBJ2-2,.,TRBD1
TGTGCCAGCAGCTTAGTCCAGAGCCTCCGCGGGACCCAGTACTTC,CASSLVQSLRGTQYF,TRBV7-8,TRBJ2-5,.,.
TGTGCCAGCAGCCTAACAGGGGCTTTCTCTGGAAACACCATATATTTT,CASSLTGAFSGNTIYF,TRBV9,TRBJ1-3,.,TRBD1
TGCGCCAGCAGCCCCGGGACAGGGGTGTTCGGGGAGCTGTTTTTT,CASSPGTGVFGELFF,TRBV5-1,TRBJ2-2,.,TRBD1
TGCAGCGTTGCTGGGACAGGTCACAATGAGCAGTTCTTC,CSVAGTGHNEQFF,TRBV29-1,TRBJ2-1,.,TRBD1
TGTGCCAGCAGGTCCACAGAAAACTATGGCTACACCTTC,CASRSTENYGYTF,TRBV6-1,TRBJ1-2,.,.
TGTGCCAGCAGCGACGAGACAGGGAGTATCCAGTACTTC,CASSDETGSIQYF,TRBV5-6,TRBJ2-5,.,TRBD1
TGTGCCAGCAGCTTGGACGACAGGGGTGGACCCTACGAGCAGTACTTC,CASSLDDRGGPYEQYF,TRBV5-5,TRBJ2-7,.,TRBD1
TGTGCCAGCAGCCCCGGCAGGTCCCCTAATCAGCCCCAGCATTTT,CASSPGRSPNQPQHF,TRBV5-8,TRBJ1-5,.,.
TGCGCCAGCAGCTTGACCGGGTCCCACGAGCAGTACTTC,CASSLTGSHEQYF,TRBV5-1,TRBJ2-7,.,.
TGTGCCAGCAGCTCCCGGTCAAAGACTAGCGGGGGGGCGAGAGTGGGCACAGATACGCAGTATTTT,CASSSRSKTSGGARVGTDTQYF,TRBV7-3,TRBJ2-3,.,TRBD2
TGTGCCAGCAGCCAAACGGGACACGGAATAGGGTCACCCCTCCACTTT,CASSQTGHGIGSPLHF,TRBV7-3,TRBJ1-6,.,.
TGTGCCAGTAGTATAGATCTAGGCACTGAAGCTTTCTTT,CASSIDLGTEAFF,TRBV19,TRBJ1-1,.,.
TGTGCCAGCAGCCCCTGGACAGGAAACTCTGGGGCCAACGTCCTGACTTTC,CASSPWTGNSGANVLTF,TRBV4-2,TRBJ2-6,.,TRBD1
TGTGCCAGCAGCTTACCGGGACAGGGGATCTATGGCTACACCTTC,CASSLPGQGIYGYTF,TRBV7-9,TRBJ1-2,few,TRBD1
TGTGCCAGCAGCCGAGTAGGAGACCAGCCCCAGCATTTT,CASSRVGDQPQHF,TRBV7-9,TRBJ1-5,.,.
TGTGCCAGCAGGACAGGGACGGGTGAGCAGTTCTTC,CASRTGTGEQFF,TRBV6-5,TRBJ2-1,once,TRBD1
TGTGCCAGCAGTGCTAGGGGGTCCTACAATGAGCAGTTCTTC,CASSARGSYNEQFF,TRBV2,TRBJ2-1,.,.